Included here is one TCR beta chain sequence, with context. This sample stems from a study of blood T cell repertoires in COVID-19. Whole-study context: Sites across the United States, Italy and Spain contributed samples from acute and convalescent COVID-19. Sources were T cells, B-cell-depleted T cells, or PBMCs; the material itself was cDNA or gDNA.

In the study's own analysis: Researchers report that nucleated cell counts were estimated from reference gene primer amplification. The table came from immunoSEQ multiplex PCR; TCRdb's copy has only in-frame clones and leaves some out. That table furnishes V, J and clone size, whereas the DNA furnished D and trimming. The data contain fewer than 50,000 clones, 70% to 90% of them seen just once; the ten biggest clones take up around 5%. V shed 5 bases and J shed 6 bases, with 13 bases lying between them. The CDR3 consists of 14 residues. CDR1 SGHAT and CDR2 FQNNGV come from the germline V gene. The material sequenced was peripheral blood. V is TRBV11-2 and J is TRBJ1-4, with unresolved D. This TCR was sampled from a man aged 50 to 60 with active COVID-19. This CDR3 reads CASSHAGFYEKLFF. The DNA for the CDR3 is TGTGCCAGCAGCCATGCGGGTTTTTATGAAAAACTGTTTTTT.